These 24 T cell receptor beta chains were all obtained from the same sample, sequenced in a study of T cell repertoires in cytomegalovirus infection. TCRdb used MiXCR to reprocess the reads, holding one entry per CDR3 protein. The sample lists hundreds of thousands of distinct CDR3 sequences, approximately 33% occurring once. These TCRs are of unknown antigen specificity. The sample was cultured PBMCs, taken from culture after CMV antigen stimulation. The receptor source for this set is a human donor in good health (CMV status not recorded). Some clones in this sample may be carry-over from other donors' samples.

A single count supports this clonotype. CDR3 region: CASTRTSGGGSYNEQFF. DNA for the CDR3: TGTGCCAGCACCAGGACTAGCGGGGGGGGGTCCTACAATGAGCAGTTCTTC. This rearrangement joins TRBV6-1 to TRBJ2-1; 15 nucleotides align to TRBD2. CDR3 length: 17 amino acids. Trimming cost V 7 bases and J 1 base; bases outside gene matches: 5. Germline lookup yields CDR1 MNHNS and CDR2 SASEGT.

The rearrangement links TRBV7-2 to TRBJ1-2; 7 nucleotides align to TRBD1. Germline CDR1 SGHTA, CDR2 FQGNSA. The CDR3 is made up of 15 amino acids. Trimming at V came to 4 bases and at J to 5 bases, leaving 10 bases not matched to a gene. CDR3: CASSSTAGGFYGYTF. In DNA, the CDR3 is TGTGCCAGCAGCTCCACGGCAGGGGGTTTTTATGGCTACACCTTC.

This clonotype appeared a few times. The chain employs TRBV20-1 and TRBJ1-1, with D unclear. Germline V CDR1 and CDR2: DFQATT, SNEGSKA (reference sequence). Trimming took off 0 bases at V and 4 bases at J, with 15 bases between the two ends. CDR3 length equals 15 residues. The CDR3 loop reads CSARDPGPVGTEAFF. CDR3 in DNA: TGCAGTGCTAGAGATCCAGGACCGGTGGGCACTGAAGCTTTCTTT.

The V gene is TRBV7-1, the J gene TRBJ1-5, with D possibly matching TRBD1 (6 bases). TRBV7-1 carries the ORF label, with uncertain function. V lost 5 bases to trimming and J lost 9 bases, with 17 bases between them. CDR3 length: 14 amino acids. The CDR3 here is CASSTGAGSWPQHF. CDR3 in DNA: TGTGCCAGCAGCACGGGGGCAGGCAGTTGGCCCCAGCATTTT.

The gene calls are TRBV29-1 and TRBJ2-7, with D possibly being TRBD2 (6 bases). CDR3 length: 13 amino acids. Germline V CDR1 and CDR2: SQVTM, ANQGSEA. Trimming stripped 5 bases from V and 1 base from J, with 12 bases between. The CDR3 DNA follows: TGCAGCGTTCTAGGTGGAGGGTCCTACGAGCAGTACTTC. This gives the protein CSVLGGGSYEQYF.

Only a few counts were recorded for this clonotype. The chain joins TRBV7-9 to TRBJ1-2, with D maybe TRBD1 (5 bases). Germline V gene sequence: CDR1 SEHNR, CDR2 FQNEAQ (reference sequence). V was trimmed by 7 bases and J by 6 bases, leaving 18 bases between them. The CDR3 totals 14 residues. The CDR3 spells CASTHLGPGDGYTF. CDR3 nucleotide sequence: TGTGCCAGCACTCACTTGGGGCCGGGAGATGGCTACACCTTC.

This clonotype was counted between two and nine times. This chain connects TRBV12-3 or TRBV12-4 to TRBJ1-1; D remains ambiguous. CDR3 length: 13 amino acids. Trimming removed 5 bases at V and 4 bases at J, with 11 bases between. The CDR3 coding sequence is TGTGCCAGCAGTCCGAGGACGGCCACTGAAGCTTTCTTT. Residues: CASSPRTATEAFF.

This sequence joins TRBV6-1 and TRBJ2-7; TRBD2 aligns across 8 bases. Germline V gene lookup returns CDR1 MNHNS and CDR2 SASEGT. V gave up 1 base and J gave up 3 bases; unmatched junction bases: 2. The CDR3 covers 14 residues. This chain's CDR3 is CASSEGGTSYEQYF. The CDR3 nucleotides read TGTGCCAGCAGTGAAGGTGGGACTAGCTACGAGCAGTACTTC.

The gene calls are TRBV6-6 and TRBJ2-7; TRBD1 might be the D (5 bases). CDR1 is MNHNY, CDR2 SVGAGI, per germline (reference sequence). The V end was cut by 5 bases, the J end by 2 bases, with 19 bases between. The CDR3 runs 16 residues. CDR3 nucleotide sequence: TGTGCCAGCAGTCGACCAGGGCAGACTGAGACCTACGAGCAGTACTTC. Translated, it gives CASSRPGQTETYEQYF.

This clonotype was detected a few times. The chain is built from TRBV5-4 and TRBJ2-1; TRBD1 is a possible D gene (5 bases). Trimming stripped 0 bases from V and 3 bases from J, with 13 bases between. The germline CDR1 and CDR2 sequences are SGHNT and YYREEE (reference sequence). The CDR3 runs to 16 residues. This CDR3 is CASSLVGVSRYNEQFF. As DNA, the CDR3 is TGTGCCAGCAGCTTGGTAGGGGTCTCACGCTACAATGAGCAGTTCTTC.

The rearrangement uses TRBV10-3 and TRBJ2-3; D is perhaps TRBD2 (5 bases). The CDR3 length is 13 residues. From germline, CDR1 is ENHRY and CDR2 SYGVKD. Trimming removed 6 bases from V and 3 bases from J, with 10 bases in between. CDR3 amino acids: CAIRDFRTDTQYF. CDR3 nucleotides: TGTGCCATCAGGGACTTTAGAACAGATACGCAGTATTTT.

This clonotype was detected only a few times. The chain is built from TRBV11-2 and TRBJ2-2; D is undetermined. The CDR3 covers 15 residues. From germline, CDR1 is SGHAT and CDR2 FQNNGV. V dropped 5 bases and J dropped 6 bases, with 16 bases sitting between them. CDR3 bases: TGTGCCAGCAGCCCCAGGTTTGATGGGGCCGGGGAGCTGTTTTTT. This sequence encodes CASSPRFDGAGELFF.

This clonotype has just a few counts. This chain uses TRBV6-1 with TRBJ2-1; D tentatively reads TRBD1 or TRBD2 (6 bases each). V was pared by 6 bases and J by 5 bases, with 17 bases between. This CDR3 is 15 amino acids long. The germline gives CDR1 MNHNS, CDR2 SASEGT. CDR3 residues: CASSEGGPDDNEQFF. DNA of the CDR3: TGTGCCAGCAGCGAGGGGGGTCCCGACGACAATGAGCAGTTCTTC.

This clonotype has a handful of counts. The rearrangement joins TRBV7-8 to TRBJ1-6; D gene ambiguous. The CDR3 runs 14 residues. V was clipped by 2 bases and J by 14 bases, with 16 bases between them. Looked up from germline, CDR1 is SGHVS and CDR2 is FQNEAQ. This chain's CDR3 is CASSLTLLGGSLHF. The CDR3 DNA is TGTGCCAGCAGCTTAACCCTTTTAGGTGGGTCCCTCCACTTT.

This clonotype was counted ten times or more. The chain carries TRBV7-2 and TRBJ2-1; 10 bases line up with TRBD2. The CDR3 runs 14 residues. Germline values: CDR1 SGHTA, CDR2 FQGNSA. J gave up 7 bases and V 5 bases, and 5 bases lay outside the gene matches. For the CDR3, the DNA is TGTGCCAGCAGCCCCAGCGGGAGGGTAAATGAGCAGTTCTTC. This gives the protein CASSPSGRVNEQFF.

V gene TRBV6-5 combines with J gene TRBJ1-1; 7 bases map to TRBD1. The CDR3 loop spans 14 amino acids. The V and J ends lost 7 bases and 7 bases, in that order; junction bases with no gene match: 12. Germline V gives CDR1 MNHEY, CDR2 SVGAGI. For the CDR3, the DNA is TGTGCCAGCACGAATCCGGGACAGATTAATGAAGCTTTCTTT. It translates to CASTNPGQINEAFF.

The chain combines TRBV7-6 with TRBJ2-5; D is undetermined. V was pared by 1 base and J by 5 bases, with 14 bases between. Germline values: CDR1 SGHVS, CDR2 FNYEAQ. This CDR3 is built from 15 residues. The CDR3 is CASSLGSSARETQYF. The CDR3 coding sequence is TGTGCCAGCAGCTTAGGGTCCAGCGCCCGGGAGACCCAGTACTTC.

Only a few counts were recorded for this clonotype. Written as DNA, the CDR3 is TGTGCCAGTAGTAAAAACAGGGACCCACGATCTTCGGGCTCCTACGAGCAGTACTTC. As protein: CASSKNRDPRSSGSYEQYF. The chain carries TRBV19 and TRBJ2-7; TRBD1 is a possible D gene (6 bases). Trimming cost V 4 bases and J 0 bases, with 25 bases left between them. This CDR3 spans 19 amino acids. Per germline, CDR1 LNHDA and CDR2 SQIVND (reference sequence).

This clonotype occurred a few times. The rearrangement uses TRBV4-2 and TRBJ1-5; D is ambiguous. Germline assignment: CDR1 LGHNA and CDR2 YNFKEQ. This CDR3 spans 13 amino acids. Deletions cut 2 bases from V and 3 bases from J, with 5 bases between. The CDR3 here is CASSQPPNQPQHF. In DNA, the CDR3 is TGTGCCAGCAGCCAACCCCCCAATCAGCCCCAGCATTTT.

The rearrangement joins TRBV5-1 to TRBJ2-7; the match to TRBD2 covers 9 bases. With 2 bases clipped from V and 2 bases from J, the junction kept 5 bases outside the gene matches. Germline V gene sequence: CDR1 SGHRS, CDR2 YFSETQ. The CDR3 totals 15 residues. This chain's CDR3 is CASSFSGGPPYEQYF. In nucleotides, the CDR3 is TGCGCCAGCAGCTTTAGCGGGGGACCCCCCTACGAGCAGTACTTC. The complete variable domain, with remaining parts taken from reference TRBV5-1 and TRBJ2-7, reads KAGVTQTPRYLIKTRGQQVTLSCSPISGHRSVSWYQQTPGQGLQFLFEYFSETQRNKGNFPGRFSGRQFSNSRSEMNVSTLELGDSALYLCASSFSGGPPYEQYFGPGTRLTVT.

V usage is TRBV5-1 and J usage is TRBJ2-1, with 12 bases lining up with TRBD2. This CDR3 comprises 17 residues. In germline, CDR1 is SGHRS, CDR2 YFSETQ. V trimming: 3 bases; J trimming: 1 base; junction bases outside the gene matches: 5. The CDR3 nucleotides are TGCGCCAGCAGCTCTAGGACTAGCGGGGCTTCCTACAATGAGCAGTTCTTC. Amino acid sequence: CASSSRTSGASYNEQFF.

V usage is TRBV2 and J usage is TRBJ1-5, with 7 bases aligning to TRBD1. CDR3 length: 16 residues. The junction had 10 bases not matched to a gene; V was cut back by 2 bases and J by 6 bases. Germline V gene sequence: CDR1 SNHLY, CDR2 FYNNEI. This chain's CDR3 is CASSEYEGAEGQPQHF. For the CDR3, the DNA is TGTGCCAGCAGTGAATATGAGGGGGCGGAGGGTCAGCCCCAGCATTTT.

The CDR3, as DNA: TGTGCCAGCAGTCACCCCGGGGGGAGCTCCTACGAGCAGTACTTC. This sequence encodes CASSHPGGSSYEQYF. V and J are TRBV5-4 and TRBJ2-7, with TRBD2 matching 7 bases. The CDR3 spans 15 residues. V was pared by 5 bases and J by 0 bases, with 8 bases of the junction left unmatched. Germline CDR1 SGHNT, CDR2 YYREEE (reference sequence).

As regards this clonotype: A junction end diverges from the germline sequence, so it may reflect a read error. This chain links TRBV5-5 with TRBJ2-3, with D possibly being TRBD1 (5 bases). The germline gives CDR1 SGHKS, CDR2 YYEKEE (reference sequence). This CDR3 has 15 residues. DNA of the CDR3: TGTGCCAGCAGCTTCATGGGCAGGGCCGCAGATGCGCAGTATTTT. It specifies CASSFMGRAADAQYF. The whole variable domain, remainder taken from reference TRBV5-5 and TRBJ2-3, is DAGVTQSPTHLIKTRGQQVTLRCSPISGHKSVSWYQQVLGQGPQFIFQYYEKEERGRGNFPDRFSARQFPNYSSELNVNALLLGDSALYLCASSFMGRAADAQYFGPGTRLTVL.